This T cell receptor (beta chain) was captured by sequencing in a study of blood T cell repertoires in COVID-19. Participants, about 18 to 100 years old, spanned fewer than 30 US areas. Germline V gene sequence: CDR1 MNHEY, CDR2 SVGAGI. V was pared by 0 bases and J by 5 bases, with 7 bases of the junction left unmatched. This CDR3 is built from 16 residues. Some clones are missing from TCRdb's copy, which holds only in-frame ones; the method was immunoSEQ multiplex PCR. The sample includes hundreds of thousands of clones, around nine tenths seen only once; the top ten take 9.5%. The chain carries TRBV6-5 and TRBJ1-2, with TRBD1 matching over 9 bases. This clonotype originated in a woman aged 40 to 50 who had recovered from COVID-19. Material for sequencing was PBMCs or T cells enriched from blood (not recorded which). DNA of the CDR3: TGTGCCAGCAGTTACTCGATACAGGGGGCAGGGTATGGCTACACCTTC. This encodes CASSYSIQGAGYGYTF.